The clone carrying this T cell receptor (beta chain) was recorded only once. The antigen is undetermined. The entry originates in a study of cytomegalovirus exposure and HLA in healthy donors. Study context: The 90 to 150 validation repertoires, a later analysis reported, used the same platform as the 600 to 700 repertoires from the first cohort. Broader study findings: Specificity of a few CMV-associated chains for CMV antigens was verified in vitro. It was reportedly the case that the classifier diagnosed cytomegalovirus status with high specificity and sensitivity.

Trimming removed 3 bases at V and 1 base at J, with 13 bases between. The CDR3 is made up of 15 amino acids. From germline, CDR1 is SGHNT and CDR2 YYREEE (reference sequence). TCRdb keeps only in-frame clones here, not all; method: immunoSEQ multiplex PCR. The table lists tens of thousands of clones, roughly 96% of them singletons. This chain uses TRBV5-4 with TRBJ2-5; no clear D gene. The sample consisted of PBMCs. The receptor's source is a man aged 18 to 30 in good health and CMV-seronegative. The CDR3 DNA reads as TGTGCCAGCAGCTATGTGGTAACAGCCCAAGAGACCCAGTACTTC. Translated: CASSYVVTAQETQYF.